This is a list of T cell receptor beta chains from one sample in a study of blood T cell repertoires in COVID-19. Sequencing was performed with immunoSEQ multiplex PCR; in TCRdb, only in-frame clones are kept and a portion is missing. The sample consists of fewer than 30,000 clones, around 94% of them appearing once. What was sequenced was peripheral blood. These receptors all come from a woman in her 70s with COVID-19, enrolled during active disease. Both conserved end residues are part of each CDR3. Each record gives: V gene, J gene, CDR3 protein.

TRBV6-6	TRBJ1-2	CASSYLVNGGNYGYTF
TRBV18	TRBJ1-4	CASSHAGQGRGGKLFF
TRBV28	TRBJ1-2	CASTYPTANYGYTF
TRBV10-3	TRBJ1-2	CAISGSEGQGDGYTF
TRBV11-2	TRBJ2-2	CASSLELAGETGELFF
TRBV29-1	TRBJ2-1	CSGGANEQFF
TRBV19	TRBJ2-7	CASRGEEQYF
TRBV10-3	TRBJ1-3	CAISVKRGSGNTIYF
TRBV20-1	TRBJ2-5	CSASWAAETQYF
TRBV29-1	TRBJ2-7	CSVLTSRSYEQYF
TRBV18	TRBJ1-1	CASFGHSNTEAFF
TRBV24-1	TRBJ2-5	CATSDPGGAETQYF
TRBV6-5	TRBJ1-1	CASSPYGTGGTEAFF
TRBV6-5	TRBJ2-7	CASSYSGDSSYEQYF
TRBV14	TRBJ2-1	CASSQWGPYNEQFF
TRBV19	TRBJ2-1	CASSMGTNVNEQFF
TRBV3-1/TRBV3-2	TRBJ2-7	CASSQDWRAGYEQYF
TRBV11-3	TRBJ2-1	CASSLGRGGPDEQFF
TRBV4-1	TRBJ1-5	CASSRGEPSNQPQHF
TRBV29-1	TRBJ1-5	CSAGSPGSNQPQHF
TRBV5-1	TRBJ2-5	CASSLVQGETQYF
TRBV19	TRBJ1-2	CASSSHTDYGYTF
TRBV28	TRBJ2-1	CASSPPGQIIGNEQFF
TRBV3-1/TRBV3-2	TRBJ2-7	CASTGTSGTVGEQYF
TRBV3-1/TRBV3-2	TRBJ2-5	CASSLLLADGKETQYF
TRBV28	TRBJ1-2	CASLPGGQRYGYTF
TRBV2	TRBJ2-5	CASRAILAGETQYF
TRBV9	TRBJ1-6	CASSPQSGGNSPLHF
TRBV5-1	TRBJ1-1	CASSTDRGLMNTEAFF
TRBV6-5	TRBJ1-5	CASSYSEAQPQHF
TRBV7-9	TRBJ1-2	CASSLGGNRGHYGYTF
TRBV29-1	TRBJ2-7	CSVEVGQGYEQYF
TRBV5-1	TRBJ2-7	CASSPLTSGLYEQYF
TRBV15	TRBJ1-1	CATFEGQGVISDTEAFF
TRBV19	TRBJ1-6	CASNPETNSPLHF
TRBV2	TRBJ2-7	CASFRLAGAYEQYF